The entry below gives a single T cell receptor beta chain sequence along with its context. The antigen it recognizes is unknown. Base quality data are lacking; no much larger clone is found one base away. V is pruned by 2 bases and J by 1 base, leaving 2 bases of the junction without a gene match. The germline V gene gives CDR1 as MNHEY and CDR2 as SVGEGT. From the cysteine up to the phenylalanine, the CDR3 has a length of 14 residues. The retained sequence is limited to the CDR3, 42 bases, with the frame set at the first base. These data belong to a study of T cell repertoires in cytomegalovirus infection (dated by TCRdb to between 2018 and 2021). About the study as a whole: Donor HLA type was relevant to the analysis, as public TCR beta signatures indicated carriage of CMV infection together with the matching HLA type. What the work shows at the level of the full study, not this receptor alone: Carriers of CMV infection plus the relevant HLA type were discriminated by the cumulative frequency of public TCR beta family members in the study cohort and in an independent roughly 400-donor cohort. In the ex vivo response, HLA-C-restricted CMV-specific TCR beta clonotypes were dominant, and in two of eight donors the single most frequent clonotype came from this HLA-C-restricted group.

Sequenced using an Illumina HiSeq 1500. TCRdb itself trimmed the public reads at Q25 with fastp, ran MiXCR and retained productive beta chains. Rows are combined by CDR3 protein, so each entry shows the most common genes and DNA. A total of about 100,000 distinct CDR3 sequences appear in this sample, 20% to 30% of them only once. Approximately 40% of the sample goes to the ten largest clones. Input material: CD8+ T cells from PBMCs. This TCR was recovered from a human donor in good health (CMV status not recorded). Some clones in this sample may be carry-over from other donors' samples. The chain is encoded by TRBV6-2 or TRBV6-3 joined to TRBJ2-7; 7 bases in the middle match TRBD1. The CDR3 in this case is CASSYDRESYEQYF. The DNA is as follows: TGTGCCAGCAGTTACGACAGGGAATCCTACGAGCAGTACTTC.